The rows below give T cell receptor beta chains drawn from one sample of a study of breast tumors, draining lymph nodes, adjacent tissues. TCRdb reanalysed the multiplex PCR reads using MiXCR and keeps one entry per CDR3 protein. The data show around 190,000 distinct CDR3 sequences, 33% seen once. What was sequenced was axillary lymph node tissue. These receptor sequences come from a female donor with breast cancer. Some clones in this sample may be carry-over from other donors' samples. CDR3s leave out the opening cysteine and the closing phenylalanine or tryptophan. Rows may omit the clone size; those that give it use once, few, many or a size class.

TRBV20-1,-,SASRDGKNIQY
TRBV10-2,-,ASRTNLDFTSTDPQY
TRBV24-1,-,ATSDTGGTEAF
TRBV29-1,many,TCWSGAGEQF
TRBV5-1,-,ASSLARGHGSGANVLT
TRBV4-1,many,ASSPIRTGATDYGYT
TRBV19,many,ASSTHRDTQY
TRBV2,many,ASRPGRGASTEAF
TRBV29-1,many,SVRGGYSEQF
TRBV9,few,VSSVLAGELF
TRBV12-3/TRBV12-4,many,ASALRQGNPETQY
TRBV10-3,many,AISPGQGVHEQY
TRBV12-3/TRBV12-4,many,ASKNHGQGADTQY
TRBV11-2,-,ASSSTGHSNQPQH
TRBV3-1,few,ASSQDPRGAGGYEQY
TRBV10-2,many,ASSERPPGQGAGELF
TRBV9,few,ASSVGGGAGTDTQY
TRBV2,many,ASIGLGVVQETQY
TRBV7-2,once,ASSLGGQARETQY
TRBV6-2/TRBV6-3,once,ASSHSKSQGNYEQY
TRBV24-1,many,ATSDLGGVTGELF
TRBV4-1,many,ASSQESAGGGLDTQY
TRBV30,many,AWSVGGRYEQY
TRBV7-2,-,ASSLEASGRAFEPQH
TRBV6-5,few,ASSSIGGYT
TRBV5-1,many,ASTRLAGGGDEQF
TRBV20-1,many,SATTGTLGNEQY
TRBV11-2,-,ASSQQYTEAFFGHRNSPLH
TRBV7-2,many,ASSLVAGGSYEQY
TRBV30,many,AAPQAGGNNEQF
TRBV20-1,many,SARIQRDRYNEQF
TRBV20-1,-,SASGWAGSPLH
TRBV7-6,-,ASSPCTGSGQGGLQAEQS
TRBV6-6,few,ASSPQPGLGPDTQY
TRBV10-1,many,ASSRRRTSRYHEQF
TRBV3-1,-,ASSQAGGAGNTIY
TRBV28,few,ASSPIAGEGYT
TRBV7-9,few,ASSFRDRGVTGELS
TRBV5-1,many,ASSGGGGETQY
TRBV5-6,-,ASRTSGATDTQY
TRBV4-1,many,ASSQGLRGYNEQF
TRBV12-3/TRBV12-4,many,ASSPTGLETQY
TRBV5-5,many,ASSQGQGSTDTQY
TRBV12-3/TRBV12-4,many,ASSHATGGNSPLH
TRBV12-3/TRBV12-4,many,ASSSGPSNEKLF
TRBV4-2,many,ASSPGVGTVSSGNTIY
TRBV6-2/TRBV6-3,many,ASTGGNTIY
TRBV5-1,many,ASSNLAGGYYEQY
TRBV29-1,many,SVESGGSSYEQY
TRBV19,many,ASSIGVEQPQH
TRBV6-5,few,ASSYSSGSQPQH
TRBV7-2,many,ASSLFRVDQPQH
TRBV18,many,ASSPPSNLGVGQPQH
TRBV19,many,ASSLGLAGRLNTGELF